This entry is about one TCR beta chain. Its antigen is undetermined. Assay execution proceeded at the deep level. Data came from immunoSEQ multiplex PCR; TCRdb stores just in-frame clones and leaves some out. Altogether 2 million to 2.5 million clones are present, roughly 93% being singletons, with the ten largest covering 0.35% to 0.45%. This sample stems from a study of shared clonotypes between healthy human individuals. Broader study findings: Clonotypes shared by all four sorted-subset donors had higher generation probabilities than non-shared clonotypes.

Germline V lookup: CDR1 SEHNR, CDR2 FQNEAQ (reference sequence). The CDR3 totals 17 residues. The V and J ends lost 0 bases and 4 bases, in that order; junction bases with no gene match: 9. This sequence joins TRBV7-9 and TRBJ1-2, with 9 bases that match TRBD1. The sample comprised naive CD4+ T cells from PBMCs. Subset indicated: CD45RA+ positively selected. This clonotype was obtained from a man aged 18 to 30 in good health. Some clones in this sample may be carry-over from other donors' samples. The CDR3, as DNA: TGTGCCAGCAGCTTAGCATCCGGGACAGGGTTCTCCTATGGCTACACCTTC. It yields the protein CASSLASGTGFSYGYTF.